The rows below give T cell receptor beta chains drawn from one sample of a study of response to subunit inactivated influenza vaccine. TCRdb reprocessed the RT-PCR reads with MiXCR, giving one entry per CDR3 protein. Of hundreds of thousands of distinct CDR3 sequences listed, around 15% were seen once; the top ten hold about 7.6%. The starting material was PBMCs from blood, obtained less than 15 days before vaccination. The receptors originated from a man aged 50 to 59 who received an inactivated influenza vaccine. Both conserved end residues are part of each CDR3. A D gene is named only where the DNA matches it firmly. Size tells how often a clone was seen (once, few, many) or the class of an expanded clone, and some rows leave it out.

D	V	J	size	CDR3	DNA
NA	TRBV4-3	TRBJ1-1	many	CASSQDPGGRTTEAFF	TGCGCCAGCAGCCAAGACCCTGGGGGCAGGACCACTGAAGCTTTCTTT
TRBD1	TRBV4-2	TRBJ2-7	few	CASRAGTGGGEQYF	TGTGCCAGCAGGGCCGGGACAGGGGGGGGCGAGCAGTACTTC
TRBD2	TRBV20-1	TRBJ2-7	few	CSVRDLVGVAGANEQYF	TGCAGTGTTAGAGATCTAGTGGGGGTAGCGGGAGCCAACGAGCAGTACTTC
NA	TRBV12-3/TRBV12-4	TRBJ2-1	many	CASSNVGGTYNEQFF	TGTGCCAGCTCCAACGTCGGCGGGACTTACAATGAGCAGTTCTTC
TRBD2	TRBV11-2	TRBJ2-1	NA	CASSRIAGVAYNEQFF	TGTGCCAGCAGCAGAATCGCGGGAGTTGCCTACAATGAGCAGTTCTTC
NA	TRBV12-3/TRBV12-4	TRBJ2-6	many	CASSPRTESGRANVLTF	TGTGCCAGCAGTCCACGGACCGAATCCGGGCGGGCCAACGTCCTGACTTTC
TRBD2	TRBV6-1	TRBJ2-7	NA	CASSAGPGGIYEQYF	TGTGCCAGCAGTGCCGGTCCGGGAGGAATTTACGAGCAGTACTTC
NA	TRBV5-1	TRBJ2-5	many	CASSLASQKGETQYF	TGCGCCAGCAGCTTGGCCTCTCAGAAAGGGGAGACCCAGTACTTC
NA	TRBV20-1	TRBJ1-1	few	CSARPIHLNTEAFF	TGCAGTGCTAGACCTATACACCTGAACACTGAAGCTTTCTTT
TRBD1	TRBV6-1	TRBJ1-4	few	CASRDRADGNEKLFF	TGTGCCAGCCGGGACAGGGCCGATGGAAATGAAAAACTGTTTTTT
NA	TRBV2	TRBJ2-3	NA	CASTLLDYTDTQYF	TGTGCCAGCACCTTACTAGACTACACAGATACGCAGTATTTT
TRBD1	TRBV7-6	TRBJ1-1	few	CASSLSGGGRNTEAFF	TGTGCCAGCAGCTTATCAGGGGGGGGTAGGAACACTGAAGCTTTCTTT
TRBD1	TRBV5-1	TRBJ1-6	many	CASSLAGQGISPLHF	TGCGCCAGCAGCTTGGCCGGACAGGGAATCTCACCCCTCCACTTT
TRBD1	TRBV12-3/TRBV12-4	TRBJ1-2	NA	CASGPTGDDGYTF	TGTGCCAGCGGCCCAACAGGGGACGATGGCTACACCTTC
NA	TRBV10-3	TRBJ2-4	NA	CAIAGESKNIQYF	TGTGCCATCGCTGGAGAGAGCAAAAACATTCAGTACTTC
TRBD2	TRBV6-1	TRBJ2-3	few	CASSPGLAGFSTDTQYF	TGTGCCAGCAGTCCCGGACTAGCGGGTTTTAGCACAGATACGCAGTATTTT
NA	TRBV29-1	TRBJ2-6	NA	CSVGASGANVLTF	TGCAGCGTTGGGGCTTCTGGGGCCAACGTCCTGACTTTC
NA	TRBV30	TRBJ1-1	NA	CAWSFGGGTEAFF	TGTGCCTGGAGTTTTGGGGGAGGCACTGAAGCTTTCTTT
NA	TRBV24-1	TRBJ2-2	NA	CATSDLFGKDTGELFF	TGTGCCACCAGTGATTTGTTCGGGAAGGACACCGGGGAGCTGTTTTTT
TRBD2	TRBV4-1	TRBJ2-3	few	CASSPPTRGGFTDTQYF	TGCGCCAGCAGCCCGCCCACTCGCGGGGGGTTCACAGATACGCAGTATTTT
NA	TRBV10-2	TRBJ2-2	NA	CASSVTTANTGELFF	TGCGCCAGCAGTGTTACGACAGCGAACACCGGGGAGCTGTTTTTT
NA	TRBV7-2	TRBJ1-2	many	CASSFGGGGYGYTF	TGTGCCAGCAGCTTCGGCGGGGGCGGCTATGGCTACACCTTC
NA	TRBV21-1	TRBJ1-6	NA	CASSPPLWTGNNSPLHF	TGTGCCAGCAGCCCACCTCTTTGGACAGGGAATAATTCACCCCTCCACTTT
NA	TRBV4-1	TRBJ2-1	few	CASSQWAPGLNEQFF	TGCGCCAGCAGCCAATGGGCCCCGGGGTTGAATGAGCAGTTCTTC
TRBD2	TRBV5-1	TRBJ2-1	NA	CASSPLAGGPVEQFF	TGCGCCAGCAGCCCCCTAGCGGGGGGGCCCGTTGAGCAGTTCTTC
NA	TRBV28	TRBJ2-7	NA	CASKGYEQYF	TGTGCCAGCAAAGGATACGAGCAGTACTTC
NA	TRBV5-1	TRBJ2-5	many	CASSRGQLKETQYF	TGCGCCAGCAGCAGAGGACAGTTGAAAGAGACCCAGTACTTC
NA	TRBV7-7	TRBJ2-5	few	CASAPETQYF	TGTGCCAGCGCCCCGGAGACCCAGTACTTC
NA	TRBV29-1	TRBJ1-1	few	CSVEVAAMNTEAFF	TGCAGCGTTGAAGTGGCAGCTATGAACACTGAAGCTTTCTTT
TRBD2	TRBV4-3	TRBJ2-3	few	CASSQELRDYASTDTQYF	TGCGCCAGCAGCCAAGAATTAAGGGACTACGCAAGCACAGATACGCAGTATTTT